This entry concerns a single TCR beta chain. The trim removed 3 bases at V and 0 bases at J, leaving 6 bases unmatched. Germline V gene sequence: CDR1 SGHRS, CDR2 YFSETQ. The CDR3 is made up of 16 amino acids. Method: immunoSEQ multiplex PCR; TCRdb's copy keeps in-frame clones and lacks some. The repertoire holds some 220,000 clones, with 86% as singletons. Participants' own reports of clinical history determined their cohort assignment. The sample originates from a study of blood T cell repertoires in COVID-19. For the study at large: Two negative PCRs, clearance, or symptom resolution were required of recovered Cohort 3 donors. Sources were T cells, B-cell-depleted T cells, or PBMCs; the material itself was cDNA or gDNA. The United States, Italy and Spain supplied acute and convalescent COVID-19 samples.

The sequence came from a woman aged 45-59 years in a cohort exposed to, infected with or recovered from COVID-19 (not recorded which). The sample was PBMCs or T cells enriched from blood (not recorded which). This rearrangement joins TRBV5-1 to TRBJ1-3; 7 nucleotides agree with TRBD1. In DNA, the CDR3 is TGCGCCAGCAGCTCGGGACAGCCGCGCTCTGGAAACACCATATATTTT. This translates into CASSSGQPRSGNTIYF.